This T cell receptor (beta chain) was found in a study of cytomegalovirus exposure and HLA in healthy donors. Regarding the study as a whole: The number of N-insertions in an Asian-associated ancestry cluster was reportedly below the roughly 670-donor mean in a later analysis.

Amplification used 60 Vbeta primers and 13 Jbeta primers. The protocol was immunoSEQ multiplex PCR, while the TCRdb copy is restricted to in-frame clones and leaves out a portion. This table has over 100,000 clones, roughly 60% appearing once. The CDR3 is made up of 15 amino acids. V dropped 5 bases and J dropped 3 bases, with 17 bases sitting between them. Germline CDR1 is LNHDA and CDR2 is SQIVND (reference sequence). The donors were healthy bone marrow donors. Remarks on this clone: Its antigen is as yet unknown.

This TCR came from a human donor in good health. The rearrangement uses TRBV19 and TRBJ2-7; tentative D call: TRBD1 (6 bases). The sample was PBMCs. Here the CDR3 DNA reads TGTGCCAGTAGTCAATCCTTTGGACAGATCTACGAGCAGTACTTC. This sequence encodes CASSQSFGQIYEQYF.